This T cell receptor (beta chain) was captured by sequencing in a study of patients and donors after allogeneic stem cell transplantation (dated by TCRdb to the early 2020s). A remark on this clonotype: Its antigen is currently not known. Base qualities are not recorded, but no much larger clone differs from it by a single base.

The library was produced with RT-PCR. TCRdb lists the instrument as NextSeq 550. TCRdb reran the public reads through fastp at Q25 and MiXCR, keeping productive beta chains. Each CDR3 protein gets just one entry, which takes the most common genes and DNA from the rows behind it. The table for this sample lists tens of thousands of distinct CDR3 sequences; 48% of them were counted only once. The top ten clones comprise 60% to 75% of the sample. The germline V gene sets CDR1 to SGHTA and CDR2 to FQGNSA. From its cysteine to its phenylalanine, the CDR3 spans 15 amino acids. Left in the record is the CDR3 DNA by itself, 45 bases read in frame from the first base. Cut back by 4 bases and 2 bases, the V and J ends lie 14 bases apart.

Sequencing was done on a sample of blood, either unsorted or a sorted T cell fraction (not recorded which). The chain employs TRBV7-2 and TRBJ1-1; a tentative D call is TRBD1 (6 bases match). This receptor was taken from a human donor who was either an allogeneic HSCT recipient or a stem cell or donor lymphocyte infusion donor (not recorded which). It is not recorded whose cells these are; they may come from a transplant donor. The DNA reads TGTGCCAGCAGCTGGGGGGGACACCTAAACACTGAAGCTTTCTTT. It encodes CASSWGGHLNTEAFF.